The 5 T cell receptor beta chains below were found in one sample sequenced in a study of response to subunit inactivated influenza vaccine. TCRdb redid the calling of the RT-PCR reads with MiXCR, one entry per CDR3 protein. The table lists more than 450,000 distinct CDR3 sequences, less than 10% of them singletons. This sample comprised PBMCs from blood, obtained about 24 months after vaccination. All receptors come from a man between 50 and 70 years old who received an inactivated influenza vaccine.

This clonotype was observed a handful of times. The V gene is TRBV24-1, the J gene TRBJ1-1, with D possibly being TRBD1 (5 bases). Germline values: CDR1 KGHDR, CDR2 SFDVKD. This CDR3 is built from 13 residues. Between the trimmed V and J ends, which lost 6 bases and 7 bases, there was a span of 14 bases. CDR3 nucleotides: TGTGCCACCAGTTCGGGGGTTCGAGGTGAAGCTTTCTTT. Protein sequence: CATSSGVRGEAFF.

CDR3 protein: CASSIRLAGGYNEQFF. CDR3 bases: TGTGCCAGCAGCATCCGACTAGCTGGAGGATACAATGAGCAGTTCTTC. The chain carries TRBV9 and TRBJ2-1; 7 bases align to TRBD2. J gave up 4 bases and V 4 bases, and 11 bases lay outside the gene matches. Germline CDR1 and CDR2: SGDLS and YYNGEE. This CDR3 contains 16 residues. Based on the CDR3 plus reference TRBV9 and TRBJ2-1, the full variable domain is DSGVTQTPKHLITATGQRVTLRCSPRSGDLSVYWYQQSLDQGLQFLIQYYNGEERAKGNILERFSAQQFPDLHSELNLSSLELGDSALYFCASSIRLAGGYNEQFFGPGTRLTVL.

This clonotype appeared a few times. The chain employs TRBV5-1 and TRBJ2-7; 10 nucleotides match TRBD1. The J segment lost 3 bases and the V segment lost 6 bases, leaving 6 bases of the junction unmatched. This CDR3 region has 14 residues. Germline V gene lookup returns CDR1 SGHRS and CDR2 YFSETQ. CDR3 protein: CASTWTGGGYEQYF. Here the CDR3 DNA reads TGCGCCAGCACCTGGACAGGGGGAGGCTACGAGCAGTACTTC.

The table lists this clonotype with many counts. The chain uses TRBV4-1 and TRBJ2-5; no reliable D call. The CDR3 is 14 residues long. V was cut by 1 base and J by 0 bases, with 6 bases left in between. In germline, CDR1 is MGHRA, CDR2 YSYEKL. The CDR3 here is CASSQVADQETQYF. The DNA of the CDR3 is TGCGCCAGCAGCCAAGTGGCAGACCAAGAGACCCAGTACTTC.

The rearrangement joins TRBV20-1 to TRBJ2-5; 10 positions agree with TRBD2. CDR3 length: 13 residues. V lost 7 bases, J lost 5 bases, and 7 bases stayed unmatched. The germline CDR1 and CDR2 sequences are DFQATT and SNEGSKA (reference sequence). DNA of the CDR3: TGCAGTGGAACTAGCGGGAATCTGGAGACCCAGTACTTC. This gives the protein CSGTSGNLETQYF.